This T cell receptor beta chain was sequenced in a study of cytomegalovirus exposure and HLA in healthy donors. Study-wide findings and caveats: In an earlier analysis, in 540 or so donors, most V segments appeared productive either ~90% or ~30% of the time. In a later analysis, productive TCRs from donors in an Asian-associated ancestry cluster reportedly carried fewer N-insertions than the cohort mean. Confirmation was obtained in vitro that three CMV-associated chains are specific for CMV antigens.

V dropped 7 bases and J dropped 4; count of bases not matched to a gene: 9. The V gene's germline CDR1 is MNHNS and CDR2 SASEGT. The CDR3 contains 14 residues. Primers for the PCR totalled 60 Vbeta and 13 Jbeta. This table comes from immunoSEQ multiplex PCR, and its TCRdb copy is limited to in-frame clones, with some not included. The sample consists of more than 95,000 clones, around 60% of them appearing once. With regard to this clone: The target antigen is unknown.

Sequences were obtained from PBMCs. This receptor was identified in a man in his 60s in good health and CMV-seronegative. The gene calls are TRBV6-1 and TRBJ1-1, with 7 bases matching TRBD1. CDR3 amino acids: CASNLDRSVTEAFF. The DNA of the CDR3 is TGTGCCAGCAACTTGGACAGGTCCGTCACTGAAGCTTTCTTT.